This passage covers 11 T cell receptor beta chains from one sample sequenced in a study of metastatic and nonmetastatic thyroid tumors. Thyroid surgery had not been preceded by any treatment in any patient. TCRdb re-clonotyped the PCR reads via MiXCR. The sample includes about 21,000 clones, more than 15% of them seen just once. The sequenced sample was tumor tissue. Receptors were obtained from a female donor with papillary thyroid cancer or a benign thyroid nodule (not recorded which). Some clones in this sample may be carry-over from other donors' samples.

This chain uses TRBV11-3 with TRBJ1-1; D uncertain. The CDR3 length is 12 residues. Trimming cost V 1 base and J 11 bases, with 11 bases left between them. The V gene's germline CDR1 is SGHNT and CDR2 YENEEA. The CDR3 reads CASSLAGVQAFF. In DNA, the CDR3 is TGTGCCAGCAGCTTAGCAGGTGTGCAGGCTTTCTTT.

This clone was detected many times. The CDR3 DNA reads as TGCGCCAGCAGCTTTGGCGGGGCAACTCGCACAGATACGCAGTATTTT. Encoded protein: CASSFGGATRTDTQYF. This chain joins TRBV5-1 and TRBJ2-3; TRBD2 might be the D (6 bases). The CDR3 consists of 16 residues. Trimming shortened V by 2 bases and J by 1 base, and 14 bases separated the two germline ends. Germline-derived CDR1 and CDR2 are SGHRS and YFSETQ.

The chain couples TRBV4-1 to TRBJ2-7; possible D gene TRBD2, 6 bases. In germline, CDR1 is MGHRA, CDR2 YSYEKL. The ends were cut back, 2 bases at V and 3 bases at J, with 14 bases in the middle. This CDR3 contains 15 residues. CDR3 loop: CASSQWLAPIYEQYF. DNA for the CDR3: TGCGCCAGCAGCCAATGGCTAGCGCCCATCTACGAGCAGTACTTC.

The chain has TRBV7-6 and TRBJ2-6; D unresolved. The V end lost 1 base, the J end lost 0 bases, and 4 bases lay between the germline ends. This CDR3 region has 15 residues. Germline values: CDR1 SGHVS, CDR2 FNYEAQ. CDR3 nucleotide sequence: TGTGCCAGCAGCTTAGTCAGCTCTGGGGCCAACGTCCTGACTTTC. This gives the protein CASSLVSSGANVLTF.

Many counts were recorded for this clone. The chain recombines TRBV25-1 with TRBJ2-3, with D perhaps TRBD2 (6 bases). Germline V gene data show CDR1 as MGHDK and CDR2 as SYGVNS. The CDR3 spans 14 residues. Between the trimmed V and J ends, which lost 7 bases and 7 bases, there was a span of 18 bases. CDR3 sequence reads: CASNPRLVGNTQYF. The CDR3 DNA reads TGTGCCAGCAACCCGAGACTAGTTGGCAATACGCAGTATTTT.

This clone was picked up many times. This sequence joins TRBV4-1 and TRBJ2-7, with 9 bases that match TRBD1. V shed 6 bases and J 2 bases; nucleotides not matched to a gene: 8. The CDR3 has 15 residues. Germline CDR1 is MGHRA and CDR2 is YSYEKL. CDR3 sequence: CASRFSGQGPYEQYF. CDR3 nucleotide sequence: TGCGCCAGCAGGTTTTCGGGACAGGGTCCCTACGAGCAGTACTTC.

Worth noting for this clone: Possible read error: a much larger clone is one base away. J is TRBJ1-4 and V is TRBV20-1; TRBD1 might be the D (5 bases). The CDR3 runs 13 residues. V dropped 5 bases and J dropped 8 bases, with 15 bases sitting between them. Germline values: CDR1 DFQATT, CDR2 SNEGSKA (reference sequence). The CDR3 coding sequence is TGCAGTGCTGTCGCAGGGAGGAACGAAAAACTGTTTTTT. This gives the protein CSAVAGRNEKLFF.

This clone was detected many times. The chain recombines TRBV29-1 with TRBJ1-4, with no clear D. The germline CDR1 and CDR2 sequences are SQVTM and ANQGSEA. With 2 bases removed from V and 10 bases from J, the gap between germline ends came to 17 bases. The CDR3 has 14 amino acids. CDR3 DNA sequence: TGCAGCGTTGAAAGGAGGACCAATGAAGGAAAACTGTTTTTT. As protein: CSVERRTNEGKLFF.

The rearrangement links TRBV20-1 to TRBJ1-4, with D maybe TRBD1 (5 bases). Trimming pared 1 base from V and 8 bases from J, leaving 8 bases between. Germline-derived CDR1 and CDR2 are DFQATT and SNEGSKA (reference sequence). The CDR3 extends over 12 amino acids. CDR3: CSARGGDEKLFF. For the CDR3, the DNA is TGCAGTGCTAGAGGGGGGGACGAAAAACTGTTTTTT.

This clone was counted ten times or more. This sequence joins TRBV20-1 and TRBJ2-3; D is ambiguous. V was clipped by 3 bases and J by 2 bases, with 9 bases between them. The germline gives CDR1 DFQATT, CDR2 SNEGSKA (reference sequence). CDR3 length equals 13 residues. CDR3 bases: TGCAGTGCTAGTTCCCCGAACACAGATACGCAGTATTTT. Residues: CSASSPNTDTQYF.

This clone was seen at least ten times. J is TRBJ2-7 and V is TRBV18; 7 positions match TRBD2. This CDR3 has 15 residues. Trimming at V came to 0 bases and at J to 4 bases, leaving 6 bases not matched to a gene. Germline-derived CDR1 and CDR2 are KGHSH and LQKENI. The CDR3 nucleotides are TGTGCCAGCTCACCACCCCAGGGAGGGCCTTACGAGCAGTACTTC. This sequence encodes CASSPPQGGPYEQYF. Filled out from reference TRBV18 and TRBJ2-7, the complete variable domain reads NAGVMQNPRHLVRRRGQEARLRCSPMKGHSHVYWYRQLPEEGLKFMVYLQKENIIDESGMPKERFSAEFPKEGPSILRIQQVVRGDSAAYFCASSPPQGGPYEQYFGPGTRLTVT.